This TCR beta chain was sequenced for a study of T cell repertoires in cytomegalovirus infection. About the study: Public TCR beta signature analysis indicated the presence of both CMV infection and matching HLA type.

Study results and limitations: HLA-C-restricted CMV-specific TCR beta clonotypes prevailed in the ex vivo response. Cumulative frequency of public TCR beta families picked out carriers of CMV plus the relevant HLA.

This clonotype has a count of ten or more. Its target is not known. An end of the junction does not agree with germline; a read error may underlie this. Germline V gene lookup returns CDR1 SGHDT and CDR2 YYEEEE. The CDR3 is 14 amino acids. TCRdb reprocessed the reads with MiXCR, giving one entry per CDR3 protein. The sample shows about 46,000 distinct CDR3 sequences, approximately 20% of them seen only once. This sequence joins TRBV5-6 and TRBJ2-3; 7 positions match TRBD2. The TCR comes from a human donor in good health (CMV status not recorded). Some clones in this sample may be carry-over from other donors' samples. Sequencing was performed on PBMCs, sequenced either directly or after in vitro stimulation (not recorded which). CDR3 DNA: TGTGCCACCAGCGGGGTGGGCTCCACAGATACGCAGTATTTT. Amino acids: CATSGVGSTDTQYF.